This TCR beta chain appears in the sequencing data of a study of human T cells and chemical hapten exposure. Time point reported: healthy volunteer bleed at 2 weeks. Unfractionated whole blood was the source from which total RNA was extracted. CDR1 and CDR2 (germline): SGHRS, YFSETQ. The CDR3 spans 14 residues. Trimming removed 5 bases at V and 2 bases at J, with 11 bases between. This clonotype was detected ten times or more. TCRdb reprocessed the RACE reads with MiXCR, giving one entry per CDR3 protein. The sample has roughly 130,000 distinct CDR3 sequences, approximately 9.5% seen once. The clonotype comes from a male donor in good health. Some clones in this sample may be carry-over from other donors' samples. Specimen: whole blood. The rearrangement uses TRBV5-1 and TRBJ1-5; unclear D gene. CDR3: CASSDGLGNQPQHF. For the CDR3, the DNA is TGCGCCAGCAGTGACGGGTTGGGCAATCAGCCCCAGCATTTT. The whole variable domain, remainder taken from reference TRBV5-1 and TRBJ1-5, is KAGVTQTPRYLIKTRGQQVTLSCSPISGHRSVSWYQQTPGQGLQFLFEYFSETQRNKGNFPGRFSGRQFSNSRSEMNVSTLELGDSALYLCASSDGLGNQPQHFGDGTRLSIL.